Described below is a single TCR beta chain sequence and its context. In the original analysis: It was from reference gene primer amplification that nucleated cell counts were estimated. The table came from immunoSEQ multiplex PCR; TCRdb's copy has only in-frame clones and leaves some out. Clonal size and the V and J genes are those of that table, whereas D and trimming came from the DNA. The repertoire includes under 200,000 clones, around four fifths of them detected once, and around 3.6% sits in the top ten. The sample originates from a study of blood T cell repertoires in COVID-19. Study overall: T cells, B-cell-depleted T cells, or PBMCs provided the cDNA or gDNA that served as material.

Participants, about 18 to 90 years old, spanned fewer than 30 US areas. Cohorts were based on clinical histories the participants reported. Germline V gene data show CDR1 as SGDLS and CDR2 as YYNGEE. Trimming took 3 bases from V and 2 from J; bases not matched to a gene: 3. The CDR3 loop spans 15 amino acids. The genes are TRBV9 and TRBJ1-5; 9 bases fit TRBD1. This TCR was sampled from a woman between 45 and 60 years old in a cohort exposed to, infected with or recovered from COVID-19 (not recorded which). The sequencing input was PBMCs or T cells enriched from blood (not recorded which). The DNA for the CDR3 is TGTGCCAGCAGCGCTGGACAGGGGCGCAATCAGCCCCAGCATTTT. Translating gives CASSAGQGRNQPQHF.